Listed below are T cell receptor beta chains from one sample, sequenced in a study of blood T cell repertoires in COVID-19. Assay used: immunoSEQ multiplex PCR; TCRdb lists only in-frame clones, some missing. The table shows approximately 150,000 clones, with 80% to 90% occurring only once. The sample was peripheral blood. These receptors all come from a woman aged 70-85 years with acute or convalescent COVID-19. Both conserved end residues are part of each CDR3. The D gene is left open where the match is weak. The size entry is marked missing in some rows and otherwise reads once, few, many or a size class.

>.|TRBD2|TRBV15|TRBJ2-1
TGTGCCACCAGCAGAGGGAGACTAGCCCAGTCCCAGCAGTTCTTC
CATSRGRLAQSQQFF
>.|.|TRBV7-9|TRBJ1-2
TGTGCCAGCAGCTTAGCGGACACGCCGGCAGGCTATGGCTACACCTTC
CASSLADTPAGYGYTF
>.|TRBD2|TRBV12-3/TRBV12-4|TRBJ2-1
TGTGCCGGAGCGGGAGCCTCCTACAATGAGCAGTTCTTC
CAGAGASYNEQFF
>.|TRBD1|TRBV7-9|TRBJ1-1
TGTGCCAGCAGCTTAGGGACAGGGGTAAACACTGAAGCTTTCTTT
CASSLGTGVNTEAFF
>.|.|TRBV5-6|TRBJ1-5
TGTGCCAGCAGCCTCGGACGGACGGGAAATCAGCCCCAGCATTTT
CASSLGRTGNQPQHF
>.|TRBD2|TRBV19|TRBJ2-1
TGTGCCAGTAGTAGGGCTAGCGGGGGTATTCGGAACAATGAGCAGTTCTTC
CASSRASGGIRNNEQFF
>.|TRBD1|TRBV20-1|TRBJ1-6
TGCAGTGCTAGTAACACCGGGACAGTAGAGAATTCACCCCTCCACTTT
CSASNTGTVENSPLHF
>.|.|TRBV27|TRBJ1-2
TGTGCCAGCAGCGACAGGTATGGCTACACCTTC
CASSDRYGYTF
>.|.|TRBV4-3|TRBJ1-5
TGCGCCAGCAGCCAAGATCCCACCACAGGGTACAATCAGCCCCAGCATTTT
CASSQDPTTGYNQPQHF
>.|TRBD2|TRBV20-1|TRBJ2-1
TGCAGTGCTAGTGGTAGACTAGCGGGAGAGTTAAGAGAGCAGTTCTTC
CSASGRLAGELREQFF
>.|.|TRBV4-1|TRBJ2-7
TGCGCCAGCAGCCAAAAGCAGCGGGCCCACGAGCAGTACTTC
CASSQKQRAHEQYF
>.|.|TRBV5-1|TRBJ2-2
TGCGCCAGCAGCTTCGGGAACACCGGGGAGCTGTTTTTT
CASSFGNTGELFF
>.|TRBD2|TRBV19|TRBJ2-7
TGTGCCAGTAGTACGAGACTAGCTATAATCTACGAGCAGTACTTC
CASSTRLAIIYEQYF
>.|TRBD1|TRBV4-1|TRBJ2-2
TGCGCCAGCAGCCATTCGCACCTAACAGGGGCGGGCGGGGAGCTGTTTTTT
CASSHSHLTGAGGELFF
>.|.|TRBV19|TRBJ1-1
TGTGCCAGCACCGACAGGAGGAACACTGAAGCTTTCTTT
CASTDRRNTEAFF
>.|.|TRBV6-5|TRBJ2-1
TGTGCCAGCACCGGCAGGCTATACAATGAGCAGTTCTTC
CASTGRLYNEQFF
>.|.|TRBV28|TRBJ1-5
TGTGCCAGCAGTGGTACAGGGCCCCAGCCCCAGCATTTT
CASSGTGPQPQHF
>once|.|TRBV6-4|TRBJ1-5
TGTGCCAGCAGTGACCGGAAGGGCGTGGGGGCGACCAATCAGCCCCAGCATTTT
CASSDRKGVGATNQPQHF
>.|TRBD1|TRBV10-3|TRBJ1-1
TGTGCCATCGGCTATGACAGGGACACTGAAGCTTTCTTT
CAIGYDRDTEAFF
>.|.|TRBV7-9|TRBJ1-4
TGTGCCAGCAGCCAAAATACAGGGTTGGGTGAAAAACTGTTTTTT
CASSQNTGLGEKLFF
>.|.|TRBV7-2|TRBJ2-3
TGTGCCAGCAGCCCCGACCCGAGGGGCACAGATACGCAGTATTTT
CASSPDPRGTDTQYF
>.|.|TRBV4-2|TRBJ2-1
TGTGCCAGCAGCCCTGCGGGCTCCTACAATGAGCAGTTCTTC
CASSPAGSYNEQFF